Presented here are 27 T cell receptor beta chains from one specimen sequenced in a study of T cell responses to AZD1222 COVID-19 vaccine. Using immunoSEQ multiplex PCR, the repertoire was profiled, and TCRdb retains in-frame clones only, with some absent. The sample yields 90,000 to 110,000 clones, roughly 84% seen once. This sample comprised peripheral blood, obtained on day 0 of AZD1222 vaccination. These receptors were taken from an adult in good health.

V and J are TRBV7-3 and TRBJ2-6; D is undetermined. This CDR3 has 15 amino acids. The V and J ends lost 5 bases and 0 bases respectively, with 8 bases between them. In germline, CDR1 is SGHTA, CDR2 FQGTGA. CDR3 coding DNA: TGTGCCAGCAGCCCAGACATCTCTGGGGCCAACGTCCTGACTTTC. Amino acids: CASSPDISGANVLTF.

V is TRBV6-5 and J is TRBJ2-7; D possibly corresponds to TRBD2 (5 bases). The CDR3 covers 15 residues. CDR1 MNHEY and CDR2 SVGAGI come from the germline V gene. Deletions cut 6 bases from V and 3 bases from J, with 18 bases between. The CDR3 nucleotides are TGTGCCAGCAGGCCCCCCCGGGGAATGGACTACGAGCAGTACTTC. Amino acids: CASRPPRGMDYEQYF.

The rearrangement joins TRBV18 to TRBJ1-1; possible D gene TRBD1, 6 bases. Germline CDR1 KGHSH, CDR2 LQKENI. The CDR3 runs to 11 residues. V was pared by 5 bases and J by 11 bases, with 12 bases between. In DNA form, the CDR3 reads TGTGCCAGCTCAGAGAACAGGGTTGCTTTCTTT. Protein product: CASSENRVAFF.

The J gene is TRBJ1-1, the V gene TRBV7-9; D gene ambiguous. V shed 5 bases and J shed 2 bases, with 9 bases lying between them. The CDR3 totals 13 residues. Looked up from germline, CDR1 is SEHNR and CDR2 is FQNEAQ (reference sequence). The CDR3 sequence: CASSPPLNTEAFF. As DNA, the CDR3 is TGTGCCAGCAGCCCCCCTCTTAACACTGAAGCTTTCTTT.

This chain connects TRBV11-2 to TRBJ2-7; D not resolved. The CDR3 is 11 amino acids. Looked up from germline, CDR1 is SGHAT and CDR2 is FQNNGV. V lost 5 bases and J lost 7, with 9 bases in between. The CDR3 region has the DNA TGTGCCAGCAGCGTCTGGGGAGAGCAGTACTTC. This translates into CASSVWGEQYF.

V is TRBV9 and J is TRBJ2-6; TRBD1 matches 8 bases. With 0 bases clipped from V and 4 bases from J, the junction kept 12 bases outside the gene matches. There are 19 residues in the CDR3. Germline loops: CDR1 SGDLS, CDR2 YYNGEE. CDR3 DNA: TGTGCCAGCAGCGTAGGTGGCAGGGGGCTCCCTGGGGGGGCCAACGTCCTGACTTTC. This translates into CASSVGGRGLPGGANVLTF.

This clone is a singleton in its sample. The CDR3 DNA reads as TGTGCCAGCAGGTATACCGGGACAGGGGGCTTATACTTC. Its translation is CASRYTGTGGLYF. V is TRBV12-3 or TRBV12-4 and J is TRBJ2-7, with 12 bases that match TRBD1. The length of the CDR3 is 13 residues. V shed 6 bases and J 13 bases; nucleotides not matched to a gene: 10.

The chain employs TRBV5-1 and TRBJ1-1; TRBD1 aligns across 11 bases. Germline V lookup: CDR1 SGHRS, CDR2 YFSETQ. After removal of 0 bases from V and 4 bases from J, the junction contained 8 bases not matched to a gene. The CDR3 has 17 amino acids. CDR3 sequence reads: CASSLVRRTGGTTEAFF. The CDR3 nucleotides are TGCGCCAGCAGCTTGGTCCGCAGGACAGGGGGCACCACTGAAGCTTTCTTT.

V and J are TRBV18 and TRBJ1-5; D might be TRBD1 (6 bases). Trimming took 2 bases from V and 6 from J, leaving 14 bases between them. The CDR3 sequence is 15 residues long. CDR1 and CDR2 from the germline V gene are KGHSH and LQKENI. As DNA, the CDR3 is TGTGCCAGCTCACCAAATTACAGGGAGGGTCAGCCCCAGCATTTT. Its protein is CASSPNYREGQPQHF.

This clone was found once. The chain uses TRBV7-2 and TRBJ1-5, with D possibly being TRBD1 (5 bases). Germline CDR1 and CDR2: SGHTA and FQGNSA. This CDR3 region has 13 residues. V shed 3 bases and J shed 4 bases, with 7 bases lying between them. DNA for the CDR3: TGTGCCAGCAGCTTCAGGGTAAATCAGCCCCAGCATTTT. Translation gives CASSFRVNQPQHF.

The chain combines TRBV2 with TRBJ1-2; 10 bases line up with TRBD1. The CDR3 sequence is 14 residues long. The germline gives CDR1 SNHLY, CDR2 FYNNEI. V shed 6 bases and J 2 bases; nucleotides not matched to a gene: 3. The CDR3 bases are TGTGCCAGCAGACTGGGACAGGGGAACTATGGCTACACCTTC. Residues: CASRLGQGNYGYTF.

V is TRBV5-1 and J is TRBJ1-4; D is perhaps TRBD1 (5 bases). The CDR3 has 13 amino acids. The V end was cut by 5 bases, the J end by 6 bases, with 11 bases between. The germline gives CDR1 SGHRS, CDR2 YFSETQ. The CDR3 sequence is CASSSGTDEKLFF. CDR3 bases: TGCGCCAGCAGTTCCGGGACGGATGAAAAACTGTTTTTT.

This chain connects TRBV13 to TRBJ2-7; D possibly uses TRBD1 or TRBD2 (5 bases each). This CDR3 has 14 amino acids. Between the trimmed V and J ends, which lost 1 base and 12 bases, there was a span of 19 bases. Per the germline V gene, CDR1 is PRHDT and CDR2 is FYEKMQ (reference sequence). The CDR3 sequence is CASSLELAGTGLYF. In nucleotides, the CDR3 is TGTGCCAGCAGCTTAGAGTTAGCCGGGACGGGATTGTACTTC.

The chain joins TRBV4-1 to TRBJ1-3; no firm D call. The CDR3 is 12 amino acids. Deletions cut 1 base from V and 2 bases from J, with 0 bases between. CDR1 and CDR2 from the germline V gene are MGHRA and YSYEKL. The CDR3 loop is CASSQAGNTIYF. Written as DNA, the CDR3 is TGCGCCAGCAGCCAAGCTGGAAACACCATATATTTT.

The rearrangement links TRBV29-1 to TRBJ1-1; D not certain. V lost 5 bases and J 1 base, leaving 14 bases between the germline ends. Germline V CDR1 and CDR2: SQVTM, ANQGSEA. CDR3 length: 14 amino acids. CDR3 residues: CSVMIQYSNTEAFF. The CDR3 nucleotides read TGCAGCGTTATGATTCAGTACTCGAACACTGAAGCTTTCTTT.

V gene TRBV5-1 combines with J gene TRBJ2-7; 11 bases match TRBD1. The germline gives CDR1 SGHRS, CDR2 YFSETQ. The CDR3 sequence is 13 residues long. The trim removed 3 bases at V and 6 bases at J, leaving 2 bases unmatched. The CDR3 nucleotides read TGCGCCAGCAGCTGGGACAGGGGGGGCGAGCAGTACTTC. It is translated as CASSWDRGGEQYF.

This clone was observed a single time. CDR3 nucleotides: TGTGCCAGCAGTTTCCGCGACAGGTACGAGCAGTACTTC. Its protein product is CASSFRDRYEQYF. The chain is built from TRBV27 and TRBJ2-7; D may be TRBD1 (6 bases). Per germline, CDR1 MNHEY and CDR2 SMNVEV (reference sequence). Between the trimmed V and J ends, which lost 3 bases and 4 bases, there was a span of 10 bases. The length of the CDR3 is 13 residues.

This clone came up once. The V and J genes are TRBV6-6 and TRBJ2-2, with D perhaps being TRBD1 or TRBD2 (6 bases each). The V gene's germline CDR1 is MNHNY and CDR2 SVGAGI (reference sequence). The length of the CDR3 is 16 residues. The V end lost 2 bases, the J end lost 4 bases, and 14 bases lay between the germline ends. The CDR3 coding sequence is TGTGCCAGCAGTTACACAGGGAAGGGAGGCACCGGGGAGCTGTTTTTT. Its protein product is CASSYTGKGGTGELFF.

The chain employs TRBV6-5 and TRBJ2-1; unclear D gene. Per the germline V gene, CDR1 is MNHEY and CDR2 is SVGAGI. The germline V and J ends were trimmed by 5 bases and 3 bases, with 11 bases remaining between them. The CDR3 spans 14 residues. CDR3 residues: CASSPEEYYNEQFF. Here the CDR3 DNA reads TGTGCCAGCAGTCCCGAGGAGTACTACAATGAGCAGTTCTTC.

In its sample, this clone was seen a few times. J is TRBJ1-1 and V is TRBV6-5; D is possibly TRBD1 (6 bases). V lost 10 bases and J 4 bases, leaving 19 bases between the germline ends. Germline CDR1 is MNHEY and CDR2 is SVGAGI. The CDR3 has 14 residues. The CDR3 nucleotides read TGTGCCACCTCGGAGGGGGGAAGGGGCACTGAAGCTTTCTTT. It yields the protein CATSEGGRGTEAFF.

CDR3 sequence reads: CAYRTDPTEAFF. Here the CDR3 DNA reads TGTGCCTATAGGACAGATCCCACTGAAGCTTTCTTT. This chain joins TRBV30 and TRBJ1-1, with a possible D match to TRBD1 (6 bases). Trimming took off 7 bases at V and 4 bases at J, with 13 bases between the two ends. Germline-derived CDR1 and CDR2 are GTSNPN and SVGIG (reference sequence). This CDR3 has 12 amino acids.

The sample holds one count of this clone. The chain recombines TRBV19 with TRBJ1-4; unclear D gene. The CDR3 sequence is 14 residues long. Trimming cost V 3 bases and J 8 bases, with 13 bases left between them. Per the germline V gene, CDR1 is LNHDA and CDR2 is SQIVND (reference sequence). CDR3 sequence (DNA): TGTGCCAGTAGTATGGTGGAGCCCGAGGAAAAACTGTTTTTT. As protein: CASSMVEPEEKLFF.

V gene TRBV2 combines with J gene TRBJ2-7, with TRBD2 matching 7 bases. Germline assignment: CDR1 SNHLY and CDR2 FYNNEI. The CDR3 contains 16 residues. V gave up 5 bases and J gave up 3 bases; unmatched junction bases: 13. The CDR3 sequence is CASSPRTSTLNYEQYF. The CDR3 DNA is TGTGCCAGCAGTCCCCGGACTAGTACCCTTAACTACGAGCAGTACTTC.

The gene calls are TRBV9 and TRBJ1-2; D gene unclear. CDR1 and CDR2 from the germline V gene are SGDLS and YYNGEE. The CDR3 spans 14 residues. V gave up 0 bases and J gave up 8 bases, with 14 bases separating them. CDR3 protein: CASSVGDPQGGYTF. Here the CDR3 DNA reads TGTGCCAGCAGCGTAGGAGATCCCCAAGGGGGCTACACCTTC. Filled out from reference TRBV9 and TRBJ1-2, the complete variable domain reads DSGVTQTPKHLITATGQRVTLRCSPRSGDLSVYWYQQSLDQGLQFLIQYYNGEERAKGNILERFSAQQFPDLHSELNLSSLELGDSALYFCASSVGDPQGGYTFGSGTRLTVV.

This clone has only one observation. The chain combines TRBV6-1 with TRBJ1-4, with a tentative D call TRBD1 (5 bases). Per germline, CDR1 MNHNS and CDR2 SASEGT. V lost 2 bases and J 5 bases, leaving 21 bases between the germline ends. The CDR3 loop spans 18 amino acids. In DNA, the CDR3 is TGTGCCAGCAGTGAAAACGCCATGGTGGGGCGAAAGAATGAAAAACTGTTTTTT. Residues: CASSENAMVGRKNEKLFF.

The CDR3 here is CASSSTDYEQYF. The DNA of the CDR3 is TGTGCCAGCAGCTCAACTGACTACGAGCAGTACTTC. This sequence joins TRBV7-3 and TRBJ2-7, with D unclear. CDR3 length: 12 amino acids. V lost 4 bases to trimming and J lost 3 bases, with 7 bases between them. Germline values: CDR1 SGHTA, CDR2 FQGTGA.

V and J are TRBV28 and TRBJ1-4, with D possibly matching TRBD1 (5 bases). The CDR3 loop spans 13 amino acids. Trimming took off 7 bases at V and 6 bases at J, with 12 bases between the two ends. Germline lookup yields CDR1 MDHEN and CDR2 SYDVKM. The CDR3 sequence: CASTTGTYEKLFF. The CDR3 DNA reads TGTGCCAGCACCACCGGGACGTATGAAAAACTGTTTTTT.